Reported below is one T cell receptor (beta chain). Its specificity is not known. This sample is part of a study of lymphopenia after photon versus proton radiotherapy. Study-level results: After lymphocyte nadir, photon-treated repertoires showed oligoclonal expansion, especially CD8+ Temra. Survival link was tested only in deceased patients; proton benefit remains a possibility. Proton therapy kept repertoires fairly stable, unlike photons, which gained effector/memory cells. A bigger post-nadir fall in TCR diversity correlated inversely with survival time in deceased patients.

This CDR3 has 13 amino acids. Germline values: CDR1 MNHNS, CDR2 SASEGT. Trimming took 11 bases from V and 0 from J, leaving 14 bases between them. Here immunoSEQ multiplex PCR was the method, and the copy in TCRdb shows in-frame clones only, minus some. The sample comprises some 21,000 clones, approximately 81% of which are singletons, and over 15% rests with the top ten. Here the sequenced sample was peripheral blood, taken from a patient treated with photon-based radiotherapy. The rearrangement uses TRBV6-1 and TRBJ2-7; perhaps TRBD2 as D (7 bases). This clonotype was sampled from a man aged 55 to 69 with pancreatic cancer. The CDR3 here is CAPSRGASYEQYF. CDR3 DNA: TGTGCCCCCAGTCGGGGGGCCTCCTACGAGCAGTACTTC.